These T cell receptor beta chains were read from a single sample in a study of cytomegalovirus exposure and HLA in healthy donors. Produced via immunoSEQ multiplex PCR; TCRdb's table is partial and in-frame only. The table shows 200,000 to 250,000 clones, with 80% to 90% occurring only once. The source material was PBMCs. Source of these receptors: a young woman in good health and CMV-seropositive. Both conserved end residues are part of each CDR3. Each record gives: D gene, J gene, CDR3 length, V gene, clone size, CDR3 protein, CDR3 DNA. The D gene is left open where the match is weak. Where a row states a size, it is once, few, many or the class of an expanded clone; other rows omit it.

TRBD1	TRBJ2-5	16	TRBV28	.	CASQSDQTGQRETQYF	TGTGCCAGCCAATCGGATCAAACGGGACAGAGAGAGACCCAGTACTTC
TRBD2	TRBJ2-1	15	TRBV7-6	.	CASSLAGLARGEQFF	TGTGCCAGCAGCTTAGCGGGACTAGCGAGGGGTGAGCAGTTCTTC
.	TRBJ2-2	15	TRBV5-1	.	CASSLLRGRIGELFF	TGCGCCAGCAGCTTGCTCAGGGGTCGAATCGGGGAGCTGTTTTTT
TRBD1	TRBJ1-2	16	TRBV11-3	.	CASSTTGGVNSQGYTF	TGTGCCAGCAGCACGACAGGGGGCGTTAATTCGCAGGGCTACACCTTC
.	TRBJ1-5	14	TRBV28	.	CASYQGLSNQPQHF	TGTGCCAGTTACCAGGGGTTAAGCAATCAGCCCCAGCATTTT
TRBD1	TRBJ2-7	14	TRBV6-5	.	CASSGTESSYEQYF	TGTGCCAGCAGCGGGACAGAAAGCTCCTACGAGCAGTACTTC
.	TRBJ1-3	14	TRBV7-7	.	CASSTGANGNTIYF	TGTGCTAGCAGCACCGGAGCGAATGGAAACACCATATATTTT
.	TRBJ1-4	16	TRBV6-1	once	CASSGRQQSLNEKLFF	TGTGCCAGCAGTGGAAGACAGCAGTCTCTTAATGAAAAACTGTTTTTT
.	TRBJ2-3	15	TRBV4-2	.	CASSQEDAPQATQYF	TGTGCCAGCAGCCAAGAAGACGCCCCCCAGGCTACGCAGTATTTT
TRBD1	TRBJ2-2	15	TRBV5-1	.	CARGRTGFNTGELFF	TGCGCCAGGGGAAGGACAGGGTTCAACACCGGGGAGCTGTTTTTT
TRBD2	TRBJ2-3	16	TRBV18	.	CASSPRGGVSTDTQYF	TGTGCCAGCTCACCCCGGGGGGGAGTTAGCACAGATACGCAGTATTTT
.	TRBJ2-2	14	TRBV30	.	CAWKHRALRGELFF	TGTGCCTGGAAGCACAGGGCTCTCCGCGGGGAGCTGTTTTTT
.	TRBJ1-1	14	TRBV5-1	.	CASGPGASNTEAFF	TGCGCCAGCGGCCCAGGGGCATCGAACACTGAAGCTTTCTTT
TRBD1	TRBJ2-7	14	TRBV7-6	.	CASSPGTGIPEQYF	TGTGCCAGCAGCCCCGGGACAGGGATCCCCGAGCAGTACTTC
TRBD1	TRBJ1-1	16	TRBV27	.	CASSQTSRDRGRGAFF	TGTGCCAGCAGTCAAACGTCCCGGGACAGGGGCCGGGGAGCTTTCTTT
.	TRBJ2-7	15	TRBV9	.	CASSASASSHYEQYF	TGTGCCAGCAGCGCGAGTGCGTCATCCCACTACGAGCAGTACTTC
TRBD2	TRBJ2-3	17	TRBV10-3	.	CAIRALVAGVYKDTQYF	TGTGCCATCAGGGCCTTGGTAGCGGGTGTATATAAAGATACGCAGTATTTT
.	TRBJ2-3	17	TRBV28	.	CASSSQGISFDTDTQYF	TGTGCCAGCAGTTCACAGGGTATCAGTTTTGACACAGATACGCAGTATTTT
.	TRBJ2-6	13	TRBV7-2	.	CASSLTGIPVLTF	TGTGCCAGCAGCTTAACAGGGATACCCGTCCTGACTTTC